This TCR beta chain was documented in a study of beta chain features in type 1 diabetes. Study-wide findings and caveats: Shorter TCRB CDR3s, moderately but significantly so, were found in Type 1 diabetes patients in all four CD4+ subsets.

The investigators reverse transcribed all of the isolated RNA, so they sequenced expressed TCRB transcripts. Sequencing was performed with immunoSEQ multiplex PCR; in TCRdb, only in-frame clones are kept and a portion is missing. The data contain over 200,000 clones, about 11% of them singletons. As to this clone: What it binds is unknown.

The V gene's germline CDR1 is MGHRA and CDR2 YSYEKL. Trimming cost V 5 bases and J 6 bases; bases outside gene matches: 7. This CDR3 spans 15 amino acids. This TCR was recovered from a man aged 30 to 45 with type 1 diabetes. V gene TRBV4-1 combines with J gene TRBJ1-4; TRBD1 matches 9 bases. Sequencing input: naive CD4+ T cells from blood. The DNA of the CDR3 is TGCGCCAGCAGCTTCTCCGGGACAGGGTATGAAAAACTGTTTTTT. Its protein product is CASSFSGTGYEKLFF.